Listed here are 30 T cell receptor beta chains from one sample, sequenced in a study of T cell repertoires in cytomegalovirus infection. TCRdb re-called the reads with MiXCR, one entry per CDR3 protein. This table has 450,000 to 600,000 distinct CDR3 sequences, 30% to 40% appearing once. Their antigens remain unidentified. Sequenced material: cultured PBMCs, taken from culture after CMV antigen stimulation. The receptors shown here come from a human donor in good health (CMV status not recorded). Some clones in this sample may be carry-over from other donors' samples.

The rearrangement joins TRBV20-1 to TRBJ2-1; 11 bases line up with TRBD2. V was clipped by 1 base and J by 9 bases; unmatched bases: 8. The CDR3 loop spans 15 amino acids. Germline lookup yields CDR1 DFQATT and CDR2 SNEGSKA (reference sequence). The CDR3 reads CSARAASGRSREQFF. As DNA, the CDR3 is TGCAGTGCTAGAGCGGCTAGCGGGAGGAGTCGTGAGCAGTTCTTC.

Many counts were recorded for this clonotype. This chain joins TRBV10-3 and TRBJ2-5; 7 positions match TRBD2. The CDR3 length is 13 residues. After removal of 10 bases from V and 1 base from J, the junction contained 6 bases not matched to a gene. Germline CDR1 is ENHRY and CDR2 is SYGVKD. The CDR3 sequence: CATQRDLQETQYF. The CDR3 DNA is TGTGCCACCCAGCGGGACCTCCAAGAGACCCAGTACTTC.

V usage is TRBV27 and J usage is TRBJ1-2; 7 nucleotides match TRBD1. Germline CDR1 MNHEY, CDR2 SMNVEV (reference sequence). This CDR3 has 13 amino acids. After removal of 3 bases from V and 6 bases from J, the junction contained 4 bases not matched to a gene. The DNA for the CDR3 is TGTGCCAGCAGTTTCGGAGGGGGCGATGGCTACACCTTC. Encoded protein: CASSFGGGDGYTF.

This clonotype was detected a few times. The V and J genes are TRBV7-2 and TRBJ1-1; TRBD1 aligns across 9 bases. V lost 5 bases and J lost 7; bases outside the gene matches: 5. This CDR3 contains 13 residues. Per the germline V gene, CDR1 is SGHTA and CDR2 is FQGNSA. Here the CDR3 reads CASSGDRVFEAFF. In nucleotides, the CDR3 is TGTGCCAGCAGCGGGGACAGGGTTTTTGAAGCTTTCTTT.

The rearrangement uses TRBV20-1 and TRBJ2-7; no reliable D call. This CDR3 is built from 13 residues. The germline CDR1 and CDR2 sequences are DFQATT and SNEGSKA (reference sequence). The V and J ends lost 2 bases and 3 bases respectively, with 11 bases between them. The CDR3 coding sequence is TGCAGTGCTAGAATCTTGCGGAGCTACGAGCAGTACTTC. Its protein product is CSARILRSYEQYF.

This clonotype was counted a few times. The chain joins TRBV29-1 to TRBJ2-7; the D is unclear. The V end was cut by 3 bases, the J end by 9 bases, with 18 bases between. The CDR3 runs 13 residues. CDR1 SQVTM and CDR2 ANQGSEA come from the germline V gene. The CDR3 sequence is CSVEASPGTGQYV. The CDR3, as DNA: TGCAGCGTTGAGGCCAGCCCCGGTACGGGGCAGTACGTC.

This clonotype was recorded at least ten times. The chain joins TRBV7-8 to TRBJ2-1; D unclear. The germline V gene encodes CDR1 SGHVS and CDR2 FQNEAQ. V lost 0 bases, J lost 10 bases, and 10 bases lay in between. The CDR3 is 13 residues long. CDR3: CASSLAFFREQFF. In nucleotides, the CDR3 is TGTGCCAGCAGCTTAGCGTTCTTTAGGGAGCAGTTCTTC.

This chain joins TRBV6-5 and TRBJ1-2; D is perhaps TRBD1 (5 bases). V was pared by 8 bases and J by 4 bases, with 14 bases between. The germline V gene has CDR1 MNHEY and CDR2 SVGAGI. The CDR3 extends over 13 amino acids. CDR3 nucleotide sequence: TGTGCCAGCGGGAAGACAGCTTCCTATGGCTACACCTTC. Its translation: CASGKTASYGYTF.

This clonotype was counted between two and nine times. The rearrangement links TRBV10-3 to TRBJ2-3, with D unresolved. V dropped 8 bases and J dropped 2 bases, with 11 bases sitting between them. The V gene's germline CDR1 is ENHRY and CDR2 SYGVKD. The CDR3 is made up of 13 amino acids. This CDR3 is CAIAGGVTDTQYF. Here the CDR3 DNA reads TGTGCCATCGCTGGTGGAGTCACAGATACGCAGTATTTT.

This clonotype was observed a handful of times. The chain joins TRBV27 to TRBJ2-1; D gene ambiguous. Germline V gene sequence: CDR1 MNHEY, CDR2 SMNVEV (reference sequence). The CDR3 loop spans 12 amino acids. The V end was cut by 8 bases, the J end by 6 bases, with 11 bases between. Written as DNA, the CDR3 is TGTGCCAGCGTGGGTTTTGGCAATGAGCAGTTCTTC. It encodes CASVGFGNEQFF.

This clonotype showed up just a few times. The V gene is TRBV6-2 or TRBV6-3, the J gene TRBJ1-1; D is undetermined. Germline loops: CDR1 MNHEY, CDR2 SVGEGT. Deletions cut 6 bases from V and 3 bases from J, with 14 bases between. CDR3 length equals 14 residues. The DNA of the CDR3 is TGTGCCAGCAGCTTGCTTCCGGCGGACACTGAAGCTTTCTTT. This encodes CASSLLPADTEAFF.

This chain joins TRBV11-3 and TRBJ2-1, with D unclear. CDR1 is SGHNT and CDR2 is YENEEA in the germline V gene. Trimming stripped 3 bases from V and 9 bases from J, with 12 bases between. The CDR3 loop spans 13 amino acids. The CDR3 bases are TGTGCCAGCAGCTTGACGTTCCTTGCTGAGCAGTTCTTC. The encoded protein is CASSLTFLAEQFF.

This clonotype was detected a few times. The chain is built from TRBV7-9 and TRBJ2-2, with D perhaps assigned TRBD1 or TRBD2 (5 bases each). Germline loops: CDR1 SEHNR, CDR2 FQNEAQ (reference sequence). CDR3 size: 18 residues. Trimming shortened V by 5 bases and J by 4 bases, and 23 bases separated the two germline ends. The CDR3 coding sequence is TGTGCCAGCAGCGCAAAGGGAACGGGACCCAAAGGCACCGGGGAGCTGTTTTTT. Translating it yields CASSAKGTGPKGTGELFF.

The gene calls are TRBV7-6 and TRBJ2-7; D may be TRBD2 (6 bases). The CDR3 contains 16 residues. Germline-derived CDR1 and CDR2 are SGHVS and FNYEAQ. Trimming shortened V by 5 bases and J by 1 base, and 18 bases separated the two germline ends. CDR3 nucleotides: TGTGCCAGCAGCCCGGGAGACGATAAGGCGTCCTACGAGCAGTACTTC. As protein: CASSPGDDKASYEQYF.

The chain uses TRBV6-4 and TRBJ2-1, with 7 bases matching TRBD2. V was pared by 1 base and J by 2 bases, with 5 bases of the junction left unmatched. CDR1 is MRHNA, CDR2 SNTAGT, per germline. CDR3 size: 16 residues. The CDR3 coding sequence is TGTGCCAGCAGTGACTGGCCGCTAGCGGCCTACAATGAGCAGTTCTTC. This gives the protein CASSDWPLAAYNEQFF.

This clonotype occurred a few times. This chain joins TRBV29-1 and TRBJ2-7; D call uncertain. V lost 4 bases to trimming and J lost 2 bases, with 12 bases between them. CDR1 and CDR2 from the germline V gene are SQVTM and ANQGSEA. CDR3 size: 13 residues. The CDR3 DNA reads TGCAGCGTTGCTGACAATATAGCCTACGAGCAGTACTTC. Protein product: CSVADNIAYEQYF.

The chain couples TRBV20-1 to TRBJ1-1; TRBD1 matches at 7 bases. This CDR3 has 12 amino acids. The V segment lost 5 bases and the J segment 9 bases; nucleotides outside the gene matches: 9. Germline CDR1 and CDR2: DFQATT and SNEGSKA (reference sequence). The CDR3 sequence: CSAAAGGDQAFF. In nucleotides, the CDR3 is TGCAGTGCTGCCGCAGGGGGGGACCAAGCTTTCTTT.

The genes are TRBV7-3 and TRBJ1-3; D not resolved. V lost 0 bases to trimming and J lost 0 bases, with 12 bases between them. From germline, CDR1 is SGHTA and CDR2 FQGTGA. The CDR3 is 17 residues long. The CDR3: CASSLTAAAFSGNTIYF. The CDR3 DNA reads TGTGCCAGCAGCTTAACGGCGGCAGCTTTCTCTGGAAACACCATATATTTT.

Concerning this clonotype: One junction end disagrees with the germline gene, perhaps due to a read error. The CDR3 loop is CAASDPGTSGLNQQFF. CDR3 nucleotide sequence: TGTGCCGCCAGTGATCCCGGGACTAGCGGTCTCAATCAGCAGTTCTTC. The chain recombines TRBV24-1 with TRBJ2-1, with TRBD2 matching 11 bases. The CDR3 extends over 16 amino acids. CDR1 is KGHDR, CDR2 SFDVKD, per germline.

The chain combines TRBV6-4 with TRBJ2-3, with D possibly matching TRBD2 (6 bases). This CDR3 comprises 15 residues. Germline lookup yields CDR1 MRHNA and CDR2 SNTAGT. V was pared by 7 bases and J by 9 bases, with 23 bases between. The CDR3 loop reads CASKRDSTSRTTQYF. CDR3 sequence (DNA): TGTGCCAGCAAACGGGACTCCACATCCAGGACGACGCAGTATTTT.

V usage is TRBV27 and J usage is TRBJ2-1; 11 nucleotides match TRBD2. The CDR3 sequence is 16 residues long. V lost 3 bases, J lost 4 bases, and 5 bases stayed unmatched. The germline V gene has CDR1 MNHEY and CDR2 SMNVEV (reference sequence). The CDR3 DNA is TGTGCCAGCAGTTTCTCCGGGACTAGCGGTTACAATGAGCAGTTCTTC. It is translated as CASSFSGTSGYNEQFF.

The chain couples TRBV9 to TRBJ2-1; 8 positions agree with TRBD2. The CDR3 totals 15 residues. V gave up 0 bases and J gave up 8 bases; unmatched junction bases: 7. CDR1 is SGDLS and CDR2 is YYNGEE in the germline V gene. This CDR3 is CASSVDGRARDEQFF. In DNA, the CDR3 is TGTGCCAGCAGCGTAGACGGGAGGGCGCGCGATGAGCAGTTCTTC.

This clonotype was detected a few times. The J gene is TRBJ2-7, the V gene TRBV7-2; 7 bases match TRBD2. The CDR3 consists of 15 residues. The germline V gene has CDR1 SGHTA and CDR2 FQGNSA. Losses at the gene ends were 6 bases for V and 2 bases for J; bases not matched to a gene: 10. The DNA of the CDR3 is TGTGCCAGCAGTCTCGTCGGGGGGTCCACCTACGAGCAGTACTTC. This gives the protein CASSLVGGSTYEQYF.

This rearrangement joins TRBV28 to TRBJ1-2, with a tentative D call TRBD1 (5 bases). Germline CDR1 MDHEN, CDR2 SYDVKM. CDR3 length: 13 residues. Between the trimmed V and J ends, which lost 6 bases and 9 bases, there was a span of 17 bases. The CDR3: CASSSSGFRSYTF. In DNA form, the CDR3 reads TGTGCCAGCAGCTCCTCAGGGTTCAGGAGCTACACCTTC.

This clonotype was observed at least ten times. The chain links TRBV7-2 to TRBJ1-2; TRBD1 matches 7 bases. V lost 5 bases to trimming and J lost 5 bases; unmatched junction nucleotides: 8. Germline loops: CDR1 SGHTA, CDR2 FQGNSA. The CDR3 is 14 residues long. The CDR3 DNA sequence: TGTGCCAGCAGCCGCACGGGACAGCCTTATGGCTACACCTTC. It encodes CASSRTGQPYGYTF.

This clonotype was counted a single time. J is TRBJ1-2 and V is TRBV7-9; 7 bases are shared with TRBD1. This CDR3 is 17 amino acids long. Losses at the gene ends were 6 bases for V and 3 bases for J; bases not matched to a gene: 16. Germline V gene lookup returns CDR1 SEHNR and CDR2 FQNEAQ (reference sequence). CDR3 region: CASRAGTAKRSDYGYTF. The CDR3 DNA follows: TGTGCCAGCAGGGCCGGGACAGCCAAACGATCGGACTATGGCTACACCTTC.

The chain has TRBV2 and TRBJ2-5; the D gene is possibly TRBD2 (6 bases). V shed 0 bases and J shed 2 bases, with 10 bases lying between them. Germline CDR1 is SNHLY and CDR2 is FYNNEI. The CDR3 contains 15 residues. This chain's CDR3 is CASSEARGSQETQYF. In nucleotides, the CDR3 is TGTGCCAGCAGTGAAGCTCGGGGGTCACAAGAGACCCAGTACTTC.

The chain employs TRBV27 and TRBJ2-1, with 7 nucleotides matching TRBD2. The V segment lost 5 bases and the J segment 8 bases; nucleotides outside the gene matches: 12. Germline V gene data show CDR1 as MNHEY and CDR2 as SMNVEV (reference sequence). The CDR3 covers 15 residues. The CDR3 region is CASSPSSAGVYEQFF. CDR3 in DNA: TGTGCCAGCAGTCCCTCGTCGGCGGGAGTCTATGAGCAGTTCTTC.

The CDR3 nucleotides read TGTGCCAGCAGTTTATTTGCTGGTAGGGACAATGAGCAGTTCTTC. The encoded protein is CASSLFAGRDNEQFF. The chain is built from TRBV27 and TRBJ2-1; D gene uncertain. The CDR3 loop spans 15 amino acids. Per germline, CDR1 MNHEY and CDR2 SMNVEV (reference sequence). V was cut by 1 base and J by 5 bases, with 12 bases left in between.

CDR3 protein: CASSFTAGDEQFF. CDR3 sequence (DNA): TGTGCCAGCAGTTTCACGGCTGGGGATGAGCAGTTCTTC. J is TRBJ2-1 and V is TRBV12-3 or TRBV12-4; D not resolved. The CDR3 is 13 residues long. Trimming stripped 3 bases from V and 8 bases from J, with 11 bases between.